The rows below give T cell receptor beta chains drawn from one sample of a study of T cells in Graves' hyperthyroidism and ophthalmopathy. TCRdb analysed the multiplex PCR reads with MiXCR anew, one entry per CDR3 protein. The sample yields approximately 610,000 distinct CDR3 sequences, over 12% seen once. Sequenced: blood. The receptors come from a woman in her 40s with Graves' ophthalmopathy. CDR3s include the opening cysteine and the closing phenylalanine or tryptophan. The order of the fields is clone size, V gene, J gene, D gene, CDR3 length, CDR3 DNA, CDR3 protein. A D gene is named only where the DNA matches it firmly. Only some rows state a clone size, as once, few, many or a class for expanded clones.

abundance: -; v_gene: TRBV6-1; j_gene: TRBJ1-3; d_gene: -; len: 15; CDR3nt: TGTGCCAGCAGGGGCAGCGGGGGGTCTGGAAACACCATATATTTT; CDR3aa: CASRGSGGSGNTIYF
abundance: many; v_gene: TRBV7-3; j_gene: TRBJ2-4; d_gene: -; len: 13; CDR3nt: TGTGCCAGCAGCACCGAGGGGGGGAGCATTCAGTACTTC; CDR3aa: CASSTEGGSIQYF
abundance: -; v_gene: TRBV3-1; j_gene: TRBJ2-7; d_gene: TRBD1; len: 15; CDR3nt: TGTGCCAGCAGCCCCCCGGACAGGAGCCGCTACGAGCAGTACTTC; CDR3aa: CASSPPDRSRYEQYF
abundance: many; v_gene: TRBV6-1; j_gene: TRBJ1-1; d_gene: -; len: 15; CDR3nt: TGTGCCAGCAGTGAATCCATTGCGTTGAACACTGAAGCTTTCTTT; CDR3aa: CASSESIALNTEAFF
abundance: few; v_gene: TRBV28; j_gene: TRBJ1-1; d_gene: TRBD1; len: 14; CDR3nt: TGTGCCATCCGAAGCCAGGGGGAGAACACTGAAGCTTTCTTT; CDR3aa: CAIRSQGENTEAFF
abundance: -; v_gene: TRBV28; j_gene: TRBJ2-7; d_gene: TRBD2; len: 15; CDR3nt: TGTGCCAGCAGTCCTACTTTGACGGGAGGGCTAGAGCAGTACTTC; CDR3aa: CASSPTLTGGLEQYF
abundance: few; v_gene: TRBV5-1; j_gene: TRBJ1-1; d_gene: -; len: 13; CDR3nt: TGCGCCAGCAGCTTGGCCACAAATTCTGAAGCTTTCTTT; CDR3aa: CASSLATNSEAFF
abundance: many; v_gene: TRBV12-5; j_gene: TRBJ2-7; d_gene: TRBD2; len: 14; CDR3nt: TGTGCTAGTGGTTCCGGACTAGCGGGATGGCAGCAGTACTTC; CDR3aa: CASGSGLAGWQQYF
abundance: -; v_gene: TRBV11-1; j_gene: TRBJ2-7; d_gene: -; len: 15; CDR3nt: TGTGCCAGCAGCTTAGTTCTCCAGAGCTCCTACGAGCAGTACTTC; CDR3aa: CASSLVLQSSYEQYF
abundance: -; v_gene: TRBV12-3/TRBV12-4; j_gene: TRBJ2-4; d_gene: -; len: 15; CDR3nt: TGTGCCAGCAGTTTCGAAAGGGTGGCCAAAAACATTCAGTACTTC; CDR3aa: CASSFERVAKNIQYF
abundance: many; v_gene: TRBV10-3; j_gene: TRBJ1-2; d_gene: -; len: 12; CDR3nt: TGTGCCAGTATCGACAGATCCTATGGCTACACCTTC; CDR3aa: CASIDRSYGYTF
abundance: many; v_gene: TRBV30; j_gene: TRBJ1-5; d_gene: TRBD1; len: 14; CDR3nt: TGTGCCTGGGGGACAGCCTACGGCAATCAGCCCCAGCATTTT; CDR3aa: CAWGTAYGNQPQHF
abundance: many; v_gene: TRBV20-1; j_gene: TRBJ1-1; d_gene: -; len: 16; CDR3nt: TGCAGTGCTAGCGGGGACGAGGTCCTGGTGGGCACTGAAGCTTTCTTT; CDR3aa: CSASGDEVLVGTEAFF
abundance: many; v_gene: TRBV19; j_gene: TRBJ1-5; d_gene: -; len: 13; CDR3nt: TGTGCCAGTAGTATAGGCGGGGATCAGCCCCAGCATTTT; CDR3aa: CASSIGGDQPQHF
abundance: many; v_gene: TRBV28; j_gene: TRBJ2-5; d_gene: TRBD2; len: 16; CDR3nt: TGTGCCAGCAGTTCCCCGGCTAGCGGGAGGTCGGAGACCCAGTACTTC; CDR3aa: CASSSPASGRSETQYF
abundance: many; v_gene: TRBV20-1; j_gene: TRBJ1-1; d_gene: -; len: 15; CDR3nt: TGCAGTGCTAGAGATACAGGTCTGGAGTCTGCGGGAGCTTTCTTT; CDR3aa: CSARDTGLESAGAFF
abundance: many; v_gene: TRBV6-2/TRBV6-3; j_gene: TRBJ1-1; d_gene: TRBD1; len: 15; CDR3nt: TGTGCCAGCAGCGCCTTTGAGGGGGCGGCTACTGAAGCTTTCTTT; CDR3aa: CASSAFEGAATEAFF
abundance: -; v_gene: TRBV29-1; j_gene: TRBJ1-2; d_gene: -; len: 13; CDR3nt: TGCAGCGTTTACCCCGGGACTGACTATGGCTACACCTTC; CDR3aa: CSVYPGTDYGYTF
abundance: many; v_gene: TRBV30; j_gene: TRBJ1-1; d_gene: -; len: 12; CDR3nt: TGTGCCTGGAGCCCAGGGATCACTGAAGCTTTCTTT; CDR3aa: CAWSPGITEAFF
abundance: many; v_gene: TRBV5-5; j_gene: TRBJ2-7; d_gene: -; len: 13; CDR3nt: TGTGCCAGGTTACAGGGCGGGGCAGCCGAGCGGTACTTC; CDR3aa: CARLQGGAAERYF
abundance: -; v_gene: TRBV5-6; j_gene: TRBJ2-7; d_gene: TRBD1; len: 15; CDR3nt: TGTGCCAGCAGCTTGAAATGGGACAGGGGCTACGAGCAGTACTTC; CDR3aa: CASSLKWDRGYEQYF
abundance: many; v_gene: TRBV29-1; j_gene: TRBJ2-2; d_gene: TRBD1; len: 14; CDR3nt: TGCAGCGTTGACCGGACAGGCTTGGGCGGGGAGCTGTTTTTT; CDR3aa: CSVDRTGLGGELFF
abundance: many; v_gene: TRBV15; j_gene: TRBJ1-6; d_gene: -; len: 14; CDR3nt: TGTGCCACCAGCAGGGGGACGGATAATTCACCCCTCCACTTT; CDR3aa: CATSRGTDNSPLHF
abundance: -; v_gene: TRBV28; j_gene: TRBJ1-1; d_gene: TRBD1; len: 15; CDR3nt: TGTGCCAGCACCGCTTATGGGACAGGGATTGGTGAAGCTTTCTTT; CDR3aa: CASTAYGTGIGEAFF
abundance: many; v_gene: TRBV9; j_gene: TRBJ2-5; d_gene: TRBD2; len: 15; CDR3nt: TGTGCCAGCAGCGTAGGACTAGCGGGAACAGAGACCCAGTACTTC; CDR3aa: CASSVGLAGTETQYF
abundance: many; v_gene: TRBV27; j_gene: TRBJ2-7; d_gene: TRBD2; len: 15; CDR3nt: TGTGCCAGCAGTTTATCGTCTAGCGGGAAATACGAGCAGTACTTC; CDR3aa: CASSLSSSGKYEQYF
abundance: few; v_gene: TRBV20-1; j_gene: TRBJ2-7; d_gene: -; len: 14; CDR3nt: TGCAGTGCTAGTCTCCTTGGGAGCTCCTACGAGCAGTACTTC; CDR3aa: CSASLLGSSYEQYF